This T cell receptor (beta chain) is drawn from a study of blood T cell repertoires in COVID-19. Study at large: The United States, Italy and Spain provided the acute and convalescent COVID-19 samples. From T cells, B-cell-depleted T cells, or PBMCs came the material, which was cDNA or gDNA.

CDR3 length: 17 residues. Germline CDR1 is LNHDA and CDR2 is SQIVND (reference sequence). The J segment lost 4 bases and the V segment lost 3 bases, leaving 11 bases of the junction unmatched. Per the authors' pipeline: Reference gene primer amplification in the assay estimated nucleated cell counts. Method: immunoSEQ multiplex PCR; TCRdb's copy keeps in-frame clones and lacks some. V, J and clone size reflect that table, while D and trimming were determined from the DNA. The sample has 110,000 to 150,000 clones; 65% to 85% are singletons. This clonotype originated in a woman in her forties or fifties with acute or convalescent COVID-19. Sample: peripheral blood. V usage is TRBV19 and J usage is TRBJ1-2, with TRBD1 matching over 10 bases. The CDR3 protein is CASSIPRQGAYSYGYTF. CDR3 bases: TGTGCCAGTAGTATCCCTCGACAGGGGGCGTATTCCTATGGCTACACCTTC.